This T cell receptor (beta chain) was identified in a study of post-analysis software for immune sequencing data. Across the whole study: The patients showed relapsing-remitting, secondary progressive and progressive-relapsing multiple sclerosis courses. Overall study findings and caveats: Those samples that were prepared in the same batch co-clustered strongly by F measure. When patients were compared with controls, 5 or 6 TRBV segments were more frequent, TRBV5-6, TRBV5-1 and TRBV20-1 among them. People with multiple sclerosis had a significantly lower normalized Chao1 diversity than controls did.

Included in the TCR beta cDNA libraries were unique molecular identifiers. A single record per CDR3 protein comes from TCRdb applying MiXCR to the PCR reads. The table has around 150,000 distinct CDR3 sequences, 30% to 45% seen once. V was shortened by 6 bases and J by 2 bases, with 16 bases between the two germline ends. The CDR3 extends over 14 amino acids. Germline-derived CDR1 and CDR2 are DFQATT and SNEGSKA (reference sequence). With respect to this clonotype: Antigen unknown.

The origin of this receptor is a girl aged 5-17 years with multiple sclerosis. The chain couples TRBV20-1 to TRBJ1-1, with unresolved D. The input for sequencing was blood, taken after autologous hematopoietic stem cell transplantation. The CDR3, as DNA: TGCAGTGCAGACTCCGGAGGGTATAACACTGAAGCTTTCTTT. Protein sequence: CSADSGGYNTEAFF.